This record covers a single TCR beta chain. Its target is unknown. The data stem from a study of vaccination effects on CD4 cells after COVID-19. Across the study: The median interval between the second dose and post-vaccine sampling was 72 days.

Sequencing used immunoSEQ multiplex PCR; TCRdb keeps in-frame clones, though not all of them. The data contain just over 55,000 clones, about 81% of them singletons. CD4+ T cells were isolated after roughly nine days of culture. The participants, recipients of two vaccine doses, got either BNT162b2 or mRNA-1273. Fresh IL-2-containing medium replaced half the medium on days 3 and 7. Findings and caveats of the study: Missing from the study were early post-infection timepoints, and its convalescent patients were few.

The CDR3 length is 17 residues. Germline-derived CDR1 and CDR2 are SGHVS and FQNEAQ. The V end lost 4 bases, the J end lost 5 bases, and 20 bases lay between the germline ends. The source material was CD4+ T cells from PBMCs cultured without peptide, sampled after COVID-19 vaccination. The chain uses TRBV7-8 and TRBJ1-4; the D is unclear. The receptor was isolated from a human donor who received a COVID-19 vaccine. The CDR3 sequence: CASSSDRFRTSNEKLFF. The CDR3 DNA reads TGTGCCAGCAGCTCGGACCGCTTTAGGACCTCGAATGAAAAACTGTTTTTT.